The 7 T cell receptor beta chains in this list originate from one sample, sequenced in a study of shared clonotypes between healthy human individuals. Data came from immunoSEQ multiplex PCR; TCRdb stores just in-frame clones and leaves some out. This table has a few hundred thousand clones, around 95% appearing once. Naive CD8 cells comprised CD45RO-negative, CCR7-positively selected cells, excluding terminally differentiated effector memory CD45RA+ cells. The sample comprised naive CD8+ T cells sorted from blood. These receptors came from a woman in her twenties or thirties in good health.

This clone was seen a few times. J is TRBJ1-5 and V is TRBV6-1; weak D call: TRBD1 (6 bases). Germline CDR1 and CDR2: MNHNS and SASEGT. The V end lost 2 bases, the J end lost 0 bases, and 20 bases lay between the germline ends. The CDR3 has 19 residues. CDR3 nucleotides: TGTGCCAGCAGTGAACGGGAGGGCAGGACAGTTTATAGCAATCAGCCCCAGCATTTT. Its protein product is CASSEREGRTVYSNQPQHF.

The chain uses TRBV7-9 and TRBJ1-4; the D is unclear. Trimming took 8 bases from V and 5 from J, leaving 12 bases between them. Germline V lookup: CDR1 SEHNR, CDR2 FQNEAQ (reference sequence). The CDR3 contains 13 residues. The CDR3 DNA is TGTGCCAGCGCCGGGCCAGAGAATGAAAAACTGTTTTTT. Residues: CASAGPENEKLFF.

The rearrangement links TRBV9 to TRBJ1-1; the D is unclear. This CDR3 is 14 amino acids long. Germline CDR1 SGDLS, CDR2 YYNGEE. V lost 0 bases, J lost 5 bases, and 11 bases lay in between. The CDR3 spells CASSVDGVGTEAFF. CDR3 sequence (DNA): TGTGCCAGCAGCGTAGATGGGGTAGGGACTGAAGCTTTCTTT.

The chain recombines TRBV28 with TRBJ2-7; 8 positions match TRBD2. In germline, CDR1 is MDHEN, CDR2 SYDVKM. The ends lost 10 bases at V and 2 bases at J; junction bases unmatched: 7. The CDR3 is 13 residues long. CDR3 amino acids: CATRGSGAYEQYF. DNA of the CDR3: TGTGCCACCCGGGGTAGCGGGGCCTACGAGCAGTACTTC.

As to this clone: Within the sample, other DNA sequences also encode this same CDR3. The V gene is TRBV28, the J gene TRBJ2-7; D is perhaps TRBD2 (6 bases). V was pared by 2 bases and J by 2 bases, with 10 bases between. The CDR3 has 14 residues. Germline V CDR1 and CDR2: MDHEN, SYDVKM. The CDR3, as DNA: TGTGCCAGCAGTTTAATCGGCGGGACCTACGAGCAGTACTTC. Its translation: CASSLIGGTYEQYF.

This chain uses TRBV27 with TRBJ2-5; no definite D call. This CDR3 region has 14 residues. CDR1 and CDR2 (germline): MNHEY, SMNVEV (reference sequence). V was pared by 5 bases and J by 1 base, with 11 bases between. CDR3 region: CASSTVGTQETQYF. DNA for the CDR3: TGTGCCAGCAGTACCGTCGGCACCCAAGAGACCCAGTACTTC.

The V call is TRBV10-1, the J call TRBJ2-7; unclear D gene. Per germline, CDR1 WNHNN and CDR2 SYGVQD (reference sequence). V was clipped by 2 bases and J by 5 bases, with 4 bases between them. The CDR3 covers 11 residues. The CDR3 loop reads CASSEANEQYF. The CDR3 region has the DNA TGCGCCAGCAGTGAGGCCAACGAGCAGTACTTC.